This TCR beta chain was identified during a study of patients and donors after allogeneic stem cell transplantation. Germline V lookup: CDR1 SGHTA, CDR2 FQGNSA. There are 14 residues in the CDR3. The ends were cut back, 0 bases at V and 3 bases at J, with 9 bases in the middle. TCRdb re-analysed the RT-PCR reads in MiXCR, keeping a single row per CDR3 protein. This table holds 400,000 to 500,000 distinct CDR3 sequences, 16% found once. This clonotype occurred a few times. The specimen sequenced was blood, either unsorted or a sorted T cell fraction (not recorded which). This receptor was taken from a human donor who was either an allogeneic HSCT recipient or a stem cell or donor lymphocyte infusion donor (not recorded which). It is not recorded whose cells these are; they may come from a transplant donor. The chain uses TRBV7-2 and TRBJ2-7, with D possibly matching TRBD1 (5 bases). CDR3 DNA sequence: TGTGCCAGCAGCTTAGCGGGGCCGTACTACGAGCAGTACTTC. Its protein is CASSLAGPYYEQYF.